Detailed here is one T cell receptor beta chain. Its antigen is unidentified. The record originates from a study of T cell responses to AZD1222 COVID-19 vaccine. Study-wide context: Second doses were pooled across both intervals (about 4 or about 12 weeks).

Study-level results: None of the repertoires were sampled until the peak T cell response had passed. At baseline, seropositivity was found in only a handful of AZD1222 recipients. Regions left unmutated in variants are reportedly the target of nearly half of spike-specific TCRs.

Method: immunoSEQ multiplex PCR; TCRdb's copy keeps in-frame clones and lacks some. Of 110,000 or so clones in the sample, about 89% are singletons; the top ten hold 5% to 5.5%. The CDR3 sequence is 13 residues long. Trimming pared 1 base from V and 11 bases from J, leaving 9 bases between. Germline V lookup: CDR1 LGHNT, CDR2 FRNRAP. The chain links TRBV12-5 to TRBJ1-6; unclear D gene. Source: peripheral blood, taken on day 0 of AZD1222 vaccination. The TCR originated in an adult in good health. CDR3 nucleotide sequence: TGTGCTAGTGGTTTGGCCTGGACGACACCCCTCCACTTT. Protein sequence: CASGLAWTTPLHF.